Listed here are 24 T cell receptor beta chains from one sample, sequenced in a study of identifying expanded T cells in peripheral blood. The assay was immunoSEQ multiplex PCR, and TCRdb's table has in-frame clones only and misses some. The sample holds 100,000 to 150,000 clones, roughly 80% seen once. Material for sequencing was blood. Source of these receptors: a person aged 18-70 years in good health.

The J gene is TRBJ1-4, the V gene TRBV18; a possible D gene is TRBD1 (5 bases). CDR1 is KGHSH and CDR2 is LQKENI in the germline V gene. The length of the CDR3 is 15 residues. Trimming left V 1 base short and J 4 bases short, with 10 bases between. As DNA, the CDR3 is TGTGCCAGCTCACCACAAGGGGCACTTAATGAAAAACTGTTTTTT. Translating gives CASSPQGALNEKLFF.

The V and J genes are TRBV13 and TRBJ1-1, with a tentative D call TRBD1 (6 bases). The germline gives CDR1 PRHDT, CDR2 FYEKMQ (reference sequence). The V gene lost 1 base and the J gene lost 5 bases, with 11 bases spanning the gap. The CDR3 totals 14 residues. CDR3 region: CASSLERGRTEAFF. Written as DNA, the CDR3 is TGTGCCAGCAGCTTAGAACGGGGGCGAACTGAAGCTTTCTTT.

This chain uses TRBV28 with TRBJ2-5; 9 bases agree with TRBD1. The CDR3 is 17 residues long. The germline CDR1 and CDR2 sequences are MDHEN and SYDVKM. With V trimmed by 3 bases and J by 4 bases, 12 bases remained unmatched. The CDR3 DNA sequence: TGTGCCAGCAGTTTCCTACCCGGGACAGGGTTGGGAGAGACCCAGTACTTC. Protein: CASSFLPGTGLGETQYF.

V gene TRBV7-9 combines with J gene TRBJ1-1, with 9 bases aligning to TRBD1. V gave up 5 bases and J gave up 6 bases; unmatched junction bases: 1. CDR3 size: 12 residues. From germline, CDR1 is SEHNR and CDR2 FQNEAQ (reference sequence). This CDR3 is CASSRDRAEAFF. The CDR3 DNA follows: TGTGCCAGCAGCCGGGACAGGGCTGAAGCTTTCTTT.

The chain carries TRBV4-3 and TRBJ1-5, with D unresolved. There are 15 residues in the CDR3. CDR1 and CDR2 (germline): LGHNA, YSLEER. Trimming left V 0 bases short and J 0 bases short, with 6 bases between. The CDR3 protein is CASSQDPDSNQPQHF. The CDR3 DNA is TGCGCCAGCAGCCAAGATCCGGATAGCAATCAGCCCCAGCATTTT.

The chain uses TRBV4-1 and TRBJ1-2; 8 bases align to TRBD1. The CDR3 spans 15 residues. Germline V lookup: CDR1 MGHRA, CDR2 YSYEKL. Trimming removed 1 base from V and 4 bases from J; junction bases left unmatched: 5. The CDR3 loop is CASSQGRGQAYGYTF. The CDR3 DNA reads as TGCGCCAGCAGCCAAGGACGGGGACAGGCCTATGGCTACACCTTC.

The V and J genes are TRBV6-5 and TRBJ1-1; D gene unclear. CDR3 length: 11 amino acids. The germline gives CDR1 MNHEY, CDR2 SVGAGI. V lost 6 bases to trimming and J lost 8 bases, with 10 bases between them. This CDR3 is CASSTVGEAFF. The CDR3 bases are TGTGCCAGCAGCACCGTTGGCGAAGCTTTCTTT.

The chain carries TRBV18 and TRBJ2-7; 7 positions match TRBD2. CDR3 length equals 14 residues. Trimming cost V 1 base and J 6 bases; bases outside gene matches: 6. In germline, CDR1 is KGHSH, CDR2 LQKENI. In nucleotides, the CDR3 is TGTGCCAGCTCACCACTGAGCCTAGCGGCCGAGCAGTACTTC. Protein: CASSPLSLAAEQYF.

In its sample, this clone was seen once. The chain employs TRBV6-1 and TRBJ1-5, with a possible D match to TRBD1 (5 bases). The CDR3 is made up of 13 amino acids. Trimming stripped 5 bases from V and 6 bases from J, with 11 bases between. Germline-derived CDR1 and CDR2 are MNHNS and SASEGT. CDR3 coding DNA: TGTGCCAGCAGTCCAGGGAGTATTCAGCCCCAGCATTTT. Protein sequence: CASSPGSIQPQHF.

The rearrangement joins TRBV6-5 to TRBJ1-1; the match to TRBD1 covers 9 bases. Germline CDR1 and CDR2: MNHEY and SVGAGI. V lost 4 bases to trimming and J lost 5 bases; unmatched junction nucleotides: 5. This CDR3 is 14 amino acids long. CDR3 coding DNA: TGTGCCAGCAGTTCCGGGACAGGGTGGACTGAAGCTTTCTTT. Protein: CASSSGTGWTEAFF.

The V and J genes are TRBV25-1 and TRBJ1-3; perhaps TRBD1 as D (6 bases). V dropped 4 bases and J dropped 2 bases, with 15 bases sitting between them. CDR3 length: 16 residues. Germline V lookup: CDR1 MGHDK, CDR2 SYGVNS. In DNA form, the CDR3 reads TGTGCCAGCAGTGGGGTACAGGGTTCGACTGGAAACACCATATATTTT. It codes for CASSGVQGSTGNTIYF.

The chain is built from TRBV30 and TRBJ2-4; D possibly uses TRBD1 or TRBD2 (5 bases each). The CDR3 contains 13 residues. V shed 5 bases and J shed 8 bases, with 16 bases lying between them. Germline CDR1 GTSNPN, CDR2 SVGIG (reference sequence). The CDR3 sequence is CAWAAPGTDIQYF. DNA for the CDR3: TGTGCCTGGGCCGCCCCGGGGACGGACATTCAGTACTTC.

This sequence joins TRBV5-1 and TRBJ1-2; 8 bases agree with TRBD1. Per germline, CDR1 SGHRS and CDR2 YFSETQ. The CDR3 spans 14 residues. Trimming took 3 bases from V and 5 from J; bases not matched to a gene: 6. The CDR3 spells CASSSPGQAYGYTF. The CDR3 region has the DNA TGCGCCAGCAGCTCCCCGGGACAGGCATATGGCTACACCTTC.

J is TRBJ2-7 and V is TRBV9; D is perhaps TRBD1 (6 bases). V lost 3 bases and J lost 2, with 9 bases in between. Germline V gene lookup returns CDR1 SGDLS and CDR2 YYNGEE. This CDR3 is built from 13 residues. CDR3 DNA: TGTGCCAGCAGCGACGGACAGCCCTACGAGCAGTACTTC. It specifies CASSDGQPYEQYF.

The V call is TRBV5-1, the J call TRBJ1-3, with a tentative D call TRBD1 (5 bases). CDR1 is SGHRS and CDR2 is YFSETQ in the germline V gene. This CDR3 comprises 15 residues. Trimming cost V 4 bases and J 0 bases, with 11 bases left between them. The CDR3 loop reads CASSVDSSSGNTIYF. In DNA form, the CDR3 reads TGCGCCAGCAGCGTCGACAGCAGCTCTGGAAACACCATATATTTT.

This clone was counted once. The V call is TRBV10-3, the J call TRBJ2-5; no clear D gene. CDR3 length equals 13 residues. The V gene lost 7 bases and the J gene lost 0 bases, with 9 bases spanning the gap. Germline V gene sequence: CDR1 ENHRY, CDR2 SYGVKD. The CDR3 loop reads CAINGQNQETQYF. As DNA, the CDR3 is TGTGCCATCAACGGCCAGAACCAAGAGACCCAGTACTTC.

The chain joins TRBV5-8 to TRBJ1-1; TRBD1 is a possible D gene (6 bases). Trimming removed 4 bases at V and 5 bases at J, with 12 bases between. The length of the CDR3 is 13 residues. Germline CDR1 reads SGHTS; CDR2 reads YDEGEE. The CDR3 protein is CASSQDDRTEAFF. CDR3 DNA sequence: TGTGCCAGCAGCCAAGACGACAGGACTGAAGCTTTCTTT. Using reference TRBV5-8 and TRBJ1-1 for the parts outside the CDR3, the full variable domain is EAGVTQSPTHLIKTRGQQATLRCSPISGHTSVYWYQQALGLGLQFLLWYDEGEERNRGNFPPRFSGRQFPNYSSELNVNALELEDSALYLCASSQDDRTEAFFGQGTRLTVV.

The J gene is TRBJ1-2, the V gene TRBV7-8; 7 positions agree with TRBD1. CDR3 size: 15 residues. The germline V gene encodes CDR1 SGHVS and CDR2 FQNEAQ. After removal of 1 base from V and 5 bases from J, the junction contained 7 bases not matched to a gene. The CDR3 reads CASSLEKGAWYGYTF. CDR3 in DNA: TGTGCCAGCAGCTTAGAGAAGGGGGCTTGGTATGGCTACACCTTC.

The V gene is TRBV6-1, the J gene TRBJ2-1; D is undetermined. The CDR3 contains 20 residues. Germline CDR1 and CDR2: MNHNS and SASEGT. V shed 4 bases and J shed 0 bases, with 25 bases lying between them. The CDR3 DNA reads TGTGCCAGCAGTGCCTCCCCCGCAGCACCCTCCATTCTCTCCTACAATGAGCAGTTCTTC. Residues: CASSASPAAPSILSYNEQFF.

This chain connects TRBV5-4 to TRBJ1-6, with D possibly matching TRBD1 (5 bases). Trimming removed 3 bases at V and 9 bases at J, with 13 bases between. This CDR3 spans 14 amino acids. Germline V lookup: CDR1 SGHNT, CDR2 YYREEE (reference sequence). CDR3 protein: CASSSGTSSSPLHF. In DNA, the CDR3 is TGTGCCAGCAGCTCCGGGACTAGCAGTTCACCCCTCCACTTT.

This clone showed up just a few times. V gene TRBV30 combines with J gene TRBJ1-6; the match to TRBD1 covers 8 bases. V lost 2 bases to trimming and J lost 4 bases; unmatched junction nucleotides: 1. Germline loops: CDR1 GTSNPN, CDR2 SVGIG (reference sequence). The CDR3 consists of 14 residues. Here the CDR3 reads CAWSRDRYNSPLHF. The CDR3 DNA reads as TGTGCCTGGAGTAGGGACAGGTATAATTCACCCCTCCACTTT.

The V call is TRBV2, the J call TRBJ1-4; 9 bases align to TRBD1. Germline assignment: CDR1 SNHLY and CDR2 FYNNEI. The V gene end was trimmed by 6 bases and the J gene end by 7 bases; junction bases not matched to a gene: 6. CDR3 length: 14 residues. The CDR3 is CASRTGTGTEKLFF. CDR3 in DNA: TGTGCCAGCAGAACCGGGACAGGGACTGAAAAACTGTTTTTT.

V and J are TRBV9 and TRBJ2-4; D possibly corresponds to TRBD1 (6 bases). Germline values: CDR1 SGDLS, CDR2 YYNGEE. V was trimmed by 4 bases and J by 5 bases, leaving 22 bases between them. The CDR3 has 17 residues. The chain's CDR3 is CASSSPGGDRRQNIQYF. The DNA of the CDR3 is TGTGCCAGCAGCTCCCCCGGCGGCGACAGGCGCCAAAACATTCAGTACTTC.

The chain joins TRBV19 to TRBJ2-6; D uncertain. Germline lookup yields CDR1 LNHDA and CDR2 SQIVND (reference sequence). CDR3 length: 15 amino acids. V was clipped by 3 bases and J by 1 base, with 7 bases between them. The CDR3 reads CASSMLGSGANVLTF. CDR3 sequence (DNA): TGTGCCAGTAGTATGTTGGGGTCTGGGGCCAACGTCCTGACTTTC.